This TCR beta chain was obtained from a study of blood T cell repertoires in COVID-19. Study-level background: Specimens from acute and convalescent COVID-19 originated in the United States, Italy and Spain.

The data were produced by immunoSEQ multiplex PCR, yet TCRdb's version contains in-frame clones alone and is incomplete. The sample lists around 450,000 clones, 80% to 95% seen once, with under 0.7% in the top ten. Points on this clone: In this CDR3 the conserved last residue, phenylalanine or tryptophan, is missing, so a read error is likely. It is unclear where the CDR3 begins or ends on the DNA, so no DNA is shown, and the CDR3 is as TCRdb lists it.

CDR1 is GTSNPN, CDR2 SVGIG, per germline (reference sequence). The length of the CDR3 is 9 amino acids, counting both ends. V usage is TRBV30 and J usage is TRBJ1-2; TRBD1, the table's D call, was not compared with the DNA. This clonotype was sampled from a man between 18 and 29 years old who had recovered from COVID-19. The sample was PBMCs or T cells enriched from blood (not recorded which). The CDR3: CAWSAGQKL.